A single sample is the source of the 5 T cell receptor beta chains below, sequenced in a study of CD8 T cells in ankylosing spondylitis. TCRdb re-analysed the 5' RACE reads in MiXCR, keeping a single row per CDR3 protein. The sample carries 200,000 to 250,000 distinct CDR3 sequences, around 8% recorded once. Source material: blood, either unsorted or a sorted T cell fraction (not recorded which). Receptors were obtained from a female donor with ankylosing spondylitis or in good health (not recorded which).

There are many counts of this clonotype. The chain joins TRBV20-1 to TRBJ2-7; TRBD2 is a possible D gene (5 bases). The CDR3 covers 13 residues. V was cut by 5 bases and J by 3 bases, with 14 bases left in between. CDR1 and CDR2 from the germline V gene are DFQATT and SNEGSKA (reference sequence). The CDR3 bases are TGCAGTGCTCCCCTAGGACTTAGCTACGAGCAGTACTTC. The encoded protein is CSAPLGLSYEQYF.

The chain links TRBV7-9 to TRBJ2-7, with TRBD1 matching 10 bases. The V gene's germline CDR1 is SEHNR and CDR2 FQNEAQ (reference sequence). V lost 5 bases and J lost 3; bases outside the gene matches: 7. The CDR3 is 15 amino acids. CDR3 in DNA: TGTGCCAGCAGCCCCGGACAGGGGGATTACTACGAGCAGTACTTC. Translation: CASSPGQGDYYEQYF.

There are a few counts of this clonotype. The chain carries TRBV6-1 and TRBJ2-3, with 9 bases identical to TRBD2. Germline loops: CDR1 MNHNS, CDR2 SASEGT. The CDR3 is made up of 15 amino acids. V shed 6 bases and J 5 bases; nucleotides not matched to a gene: 9. Written as DNA, the CDR3 is TGTGCCAGCAGAGCGGCGGGGGGGCCTGGAGATACGCAGTATTTT. This translates into CASRAAGGPGDTQYF.

On this clonotype: This may be a read error: a much more frequent sequence differs by one nucleotide. This chain joins TRBV5-1 and TRBJ1-6; tentative D call: TRBD1 (5 bases). Germline V lookup: CDR1 SGHRS, CDR2 YFSETQ. The CDR3 length is 13 residues. CDR3 DNA sequence: TGCGCCAGCAGCTGGGGGTTTGATTCATCCCTCCACTTT. Its translation is CASSWGFDSSLHF.

This clonotype was counted a few times. The chain is built from TRBV20-1 and TRBJ2-1, with a tentative D call TRBD2 (6 bases). The germline V gene has CDR1 DFQATT and CDR2 SNEGSKA (reference sequence). The CDR3 spans 15 residues. Trimming stripped 6 bases from V and 2 bases from J, with 17 bases between. Here the CDR3 DNA reads TGCAGTGCGGGAAGCGGGTTTGAAACCTACAATGAGCAGTTCTTC. Translated: CSAGSGFETYNEQFF.